This is a list of T cell receptor beta chains from one sample in a study of cytomegalovirus exposure and HLA in healthy donors. Using immunoSEQ multiplex PCR, the repertoire was profiled, and TCRdb retains in-frame clones only, with some absent. The sample contains approximately 120,000 clones, over 65% of which appear only once. Input material: PBMCs. The receptors here all came from a man between 45 and 60 years old in good health and CMV-seronegative. CDR3s include the opening cysteine and the closing phenylalanine or tryptophan. The order of the fields is clone size, V gene, D gene, J gene, CDR3 DNA, CDR3 protein. The D gene is left open where the match is weak. Rows may omit the clone size; those that give it use once, few, many or a size class.

clone_size: NA
v_call: TRBV6-5
d_call: TRBD1
j_call: TRBJ1-2
cdr3_nt: TGTGCCAGCAGTTACGCGATACAGGGGACCTATGGCTACACCTTC
cdr3_aa: CASSYAIQGTYGYTF

clone_size: few
v_call: TRBV27
d_call: NA
j_call: TRBJ2-2
cdr3_nt: TGTGCCAGCAGTTTATTCATCGGGAACCAAAACACCGGGGAGCTGTTTTTT
cdr3_aa: CASSLFIGNQNTGELFF

clone_size: NA
v_call: TRBV28
d_call: TRBD2
j_call: TRBJ2-1
cdr3_nt: TGTGCCAGCAGTTCCCCGACCAGCGGGAGGGCAAGTGAGCAGTTCTTC
cdr3_aa: CASSSPTSGRASEQFF

clone_size: NA
v_call: TRBV9
d_call: TRBD1
j_call: TRBJ1-4
cdr3_nt: TGTGCCAGCAGCGCCGGGACAGGGTGGGATGAAAAACTGTTTTTT
cdr3_aa: CASSAGTGWDEKLFF

clone_size: NA
v_call: TRBV7-8
d_call: NA
j_call: TRBJ2-7
cdr3_nt: TGTGCCAGCAGCTTAGTGTCTAGCGCAATCTCCTACGAGCAGTACTTC
cdr3_aa: CASSLVSSAISYEQYF

clone_size: NA
v_call: TRBV2
d_call: TRBD1
j_call: TRBJ2-7
cdr3_nt: TGTGCCAGCAGTGGGGGACAGGGGGCCTACGAGCAGTACTTC
cdr3_aa: CASSGGQGAYEQYF

clone_size: NA
v_call: TRBV18
d_call: TRBD1
j_call: TRBJ2-2
cdr3_nt: TGTGCCAGCTCACCAGGACAGGGTTTGACCGGGGAGCTGTTTTTT
cdr3_aa: CASSPGQGLTGELFF

clone_size: NA
v_call: TRBV11-2
d_call: TRBD1
j_call: TRBJ1-4
cdr3_nt: TGTGCCAGCAGCCCAGGGGGGCGGGCTAATGAAAAACTGTTTTTT
cdr3_aa: CASSPGGRANEKLFF

clone_size: NA
v_call: TRBV6-5
d_call: TRBD1
j_call: TRBJ1-4
cdr3_nt: TGTGCCAGCAGTATTCGACAGGGAGAGCGAGAAAAACTGTTTTTT
cdr3_aa: CASSIRQGEREKLFF

clone_size: NA
v_call: TRBV6-1
d_call: NA
j_call: TRBJ2-1
cdr3_nt: TGTGCCAGCAGTGAAACACGGAGCTCCTACAATGAGCAGTTCTTC
cdr3_aa: CASSETRSSYNEQFF

clone_size: NA
v_call: TRBV4-1
d_call: TRBD1
j_call: TRBJ2-7
cdr3_nt: TGCGCCAGCAGCCCAGTACCGGGACAGGGATCCGACGAGCAGTACTTC
cdr3_aa: CASSPVPGQGSDEQYF

clone_size: NA
v_call: TRBV7-6
d_call: NA
j_call: TRBJ2-3
cdr3_nt: TGTGCCAGCAGTCTAAAGATACGCTCTGAGACGCAGTATTTT
cdr3_aa: CASSLKIRSETQYF

clone_size: NA
v_call: TRBV5-1
d_call: NA
j_call: TRBJ2-5
cdr3_nt: TGCGCCAGCAGCTTGGCCAGGGATGGAAGGCAAGAGACCCAGTACTTC
cdr3_aa: CASSLARDGRQETQYF

clone_size: NA
v_call: TRBV10-2
d_call: TRBD2
j_call: TRBJ2-1
cdr3_nt: TGCGCCAGCAGTGGTTGGGGGACTAGCGGCCACAATGAGCAGTTCTTC
cdr3_aa: CASSGWGTSGHNEQFF

clone_size: NA
v_call: TRBV28
d_call: NA
j_call: TRBJ2-5
cdr3_nt: TGTGCCAGCAAAGAGCGGGAGACCCAGTACTTC
cdr3_aa: CASKERETQYF

clone_size: NA
v_call: TRBV28
d_call: NA
j_call: TRBJ1-2
cdr3_nt: TGTGCCAGCAGTTTCGTCCAGTTTAACTATGGCTACACCTTC
cdr3_aa: CASSFVQFNYGYTF

clone_size: NA
v_call: TRBV27
d_call: TRBD1
j_call: TRBJ1-1
cdr3_nt: TGTGCCAGCAGTTTATCTTCGACAGGGCGGAACACTGAAGCTTTCTTT
cdr3_aa: CASSLSSTGRNTEAFF

clone_size: NA
v_call: TRBV6-5
d_call: NA
j_call: TRBJ2-2
cdr3_nt: TGTGCCAGCAGATCCCAGACAGGTTATGTCGGGGAGCTGTTTTTT
cdr3_aa: CASRSQTGYVGELFF

clone_size: NA
v_call: TRBV5-1
d_call: NA
j_call: TRBJ1-4
cdr3_nt: TGCGCCAGCAGCTTGGGCAGTGCAACTAATGAAAAACTGTTTTTT
cdr3_aa: CASSLGSATNEKLFF

clone_size: NA
v_call: TRBV7-2
d_call: NA
j_call: TRBJ1-1
cdr3_nt: TGTGCCAGCAGCCTCGTTTTGGGACTGACGAACACTGAAGCTTTCTTT
cdr3_aa: CASSLVLGLTNTEAFF

clone_size: NA
v_call: TRBV27
d_call: TRBD1
j_call: TRBJ2-2
cdr3_nt: TGTGCCAGCAAGCGAGACAGGGGGCTTGACACCGGGGAGCTGTTTTTT
cdr3_aa: CASKRDRGLDTGELFF

clone_size: NA
v_call: TRBV2
d_call: NA
j_call: TRBJ1-1
cdr3_nt: TGTGCCAGCAGTGCTTCATACATGAACGCTGAAGCTTTCTTT
cdr3_aa: CASSASYMNAEAFF

clone_size: few
v_call: TRBV28
d_call: NA
j_call: TRBJ1-5
cdr3_nt: TGTGCCAGCAGTTTTATCGGGAACAATCAGCCCCAGCATTTT
cdr3_aa: CASSFIGNNQPQHF

clone_size: NA
v_call: TRBV5-1
d_call: NA
j_call: TRBJ2-2
cdr3_nt: TGCGCCAGCAGCTTGGCGGAGGGGCCACCCACCGGGGAGCTGTTTTTT
cdr3_aa: CASSLAEGPPTGELFF

clone_size: NA
v_call: TRBV13
d_call: NA
j_call: TRBJ1-2
cdr3_nt: TGTGCCAGCAGCTTAGGCGCAGGGAACTATGGCTACACCTTC
cdr3_aa: CASSLGAGNYGYTF

clone_size: NA
v_call: TRBV6-1
d_call: NA
j_call: TRBJ2-1
cdr3_nt: TGTGCCAGCAGTGAAGTAGCGTCCCGAGAATACAATGAGCAGTTCTTC
cdr3_aa: CASSEVASREYNEQFF

clone_size: NA
v_call: TRBV13
d_call: TRBD2
j_call: TRBJ2-7
cdr3_nt: TGTGCCAGCAGCTTGCTAGCGGGAGGGCGCGAGCAGTACTTC
cdr3_aa: CASSLLAGGREQYF

clone_size: NA
v_call: TRBV4-1
d_call: TRBD1
j_call: TRBJ1-3
cdr3_nt: TGCGCCAGCAGCCAGATCACAGGGGCTGGAAACACCATATATTTT
cdr3_aa: CASSQITGAGNTIYF

clone_size: NA
v_call: TRBV6-5
d_call: NA
j_call: TRBJ2-5
cdr3_nt: TGTGCCAGCAGTTACTCTGACAGCCCTCAGGAGACCCAGTACTTC
cdr3_aa: CASSYSDSPQETQYF

clone_size: NA
v_call: TRBV7-8
d_call: TRBD1
j_call: TRBJ1-1
cdr3_nt: TGTGCCAGCAGCACCGGACAGGGAACTGAAGCTTTCTTT
cdr3_aa: CASSTGQGTEAFF

clone_size: NA
v_call: TRBV7-9
d_call: NA
j_call: TRBJ2-7
cdr3_nt: TGTGCCAGCAGCTTAGTTTCTCCCTACGAGCAGTACTTC
cdr3_aa: CASSLVSPYEQYF

clone_size: NA
v_call: TRBV28
d_call: NA
j_call: TRBJ1-4
cdr3_nt: TGTGCCAGCAGGAGGACAGAGGGTCGTGAAAAACTGTTTTTT
cdr3_aa: CASRRTEGREKLFF

clone_size: NA
v_call: TRBV9
d_call: NA
j_call: TRBJ1-1
cdr3_nt: TGTGCCAGCAGCGCAGTCAAGAACACTGAAGCTTTCTTT
cdr3_aa: CASSAVKNTEAFF

clone_size: once
v_call: TRBV12-1
d_call: NA
j_call: TRBJ2-2
cdr3_nt: TGTGCCAGCAGCGACCTGGGACAGGGGAGACCCGGAGGGAACACCGGGGAGCTGTTTTTT
cdr3_aa: CASSDLGQGRPGGNTGELFF

clone_size: large
v_call: TRBV6-5
d_call: TRBD2
j_call: TRBJ2-3
cdr3_nt: TGTGCCAGCTCTGACGGGCGGGAGAGGACAGATACGCAGTATTTT
cdr3_aa: CASSDGRERTDTQYF

clone_size: NA
v_call: TRBV5-1
d_call: NA
j_call: TRBJ1-1
cdr3_nt: TGCGCCAGCAGCTTGGCCTCTGTAGGACAGAACACTGAAGCTTTCTTT
cdr3_aa: CASSLASVGQNTEAFF

clone_size: once
v_call: TRBV6-5
d_call: TRBD1
j_call: TRBJ2-1
cdr3_nt: TGTGCCAGCAGCCGGGACAGGGATGCCAATGAGCAGTTCTTC
cdr3_aa: CASSRDRDANEQFF

clone_size: NA
v_call: TRBV6-5
d_call: TRBD1
j_call: TRBJ2-7
cdr3_nt: TGTGCCAGCAGAACCGACAGGGGGTCCTACGAGCAGTACTTC
cdr3_aa: CASRTDRGSYEQYF

clone_size: NA
v_call: TRBV7-8
d_call: TRBD1
j_call: TRBJ1-1
cdr3_nt: TGTGCCAGCAGCTTAGAAATAGGGGGCTTCCCTGAAGCTTTCTTT
cdr3_aa: CASSLEIGGFPEAFF

clone_size: NA
v_call: TRBV27
d_call: TRBD2
j_call: TRBJ2-5
cdr3_nt: TGTGCCAGCAGTTGGGGACTAGCGGGAGCGGCAGAGACCCAGTACTTC
cdr3_aa: CASSWGLAGAAETQYF

clone_size: NA
v_call: TRBV7-8
d_call: TRBD2
j_call: TRBJ2-3
cdr3_nt: TGTGCCAGCAGCTTAGGACCGGCGGGAGTTATCACAGATACGCAGTATTTT
cdr3_aa: CASSLGPAGVITDTQYF

clone_size: NA
v_call: TRBV27
d_call: NA
j_call: TRBJ1-2
cdr3_nt: TGTGCCAGCAGTCTAACCAACTATGGCTACACCTTC
cdr3_aa: CASSLTNYGYTF

clone_size: NA
v_call: TRBV28
d_call: NA
j_call: TRBJ1-3
cdr3_nt: TGTGCCAGCAGCAGGACAGCTTCTGGAAACACCATATATTTT
cdr3_aa: CASSRTASGNTIYF

clone_size: NA
v_call: TRBV10-3
d_call: NA
j_call: TRBJ2-7
cdr3_nt: TGTGCCATCAGCACGGACAGCCACGAGCAGTACTTC
cdr3_aa: CAISTDSHEQYF

clone_size: NA
v_call: TRBV10-3
d_call: TRBD2
j_call: TRBJ2-2
cdr3_nt: TGTGCCATCGGCAGGACTAGCGGAAACACCGGGGAGCTGTTTTTT
cdr3_aa: CAIGRTSGNTGELFF

clone_size: NA
v_call: TRBV28
d_call: TRBD1
j_call: TRBJ2-7
cdr3_nt: TGTGCCAGCAGTATGACAGGGGGCCTCCTCTACGAGCAGTACTTC
cdr3_aa: CASSMTGGLLYEQYF

clone_size: few
v_call: TRBV28
d_call: NA
j_call: TRBJ1-1
cdr3_nt: TGTGCCATCCAGGGGTTATCGGGCACTGAAGCTTTCTTT
cdr3_aa: CAIQGLSGTEAFF

clone_size: once
v_call: TRBV7-7
d_call: TRBD1
j_call: TRBJ2-2
cdr3_nt: TGTGCTAGCAGCCGGGACAGGGGATCCACCGGGGAGCTGTTTTTT
cdr3_aa: CASSRDRGSTGELFF

clone_size: NA
v_call: TRBV15
d_call: TRBD2
j_call: TRBJ2-7
cdr3_nt: TGTGCCACCAGCAGAGATCTGTGGCGGGAGCGCTACGAGCAGTACTTC
cdr3_aa: CATSRDLWRERYEQYF

clone_size: NA
v_call: TRBV7-9
d_call: TRBD1
j_call: TRBJ2-7
cdr3_nt: TGTGCCAGCACCAAGGGACAGGGCAACGAGCAGTACTTC
cdr3_aa: CASTKGQGNEQYF

clone_size: NA
v_call: TRBV13
d_call: NA
j_call: TRBJ2-1
cdr3_nt: TGTGCCAGCAGCACACTAAGGGGCGAGCAGTTCTTC
cdr3_aa: CASSTLRGEQFF

clone_size: NA
v_call: TRBV6-1
d_call: NA
j_call: TRBJ2-3
cdr3_nt: TGTGCCAGCAGTGAAGAGGGGGGGAGCACAGATACGCAGTATTTT
cdr3_aa: CASSEEGGSTDTQYF

clone_size: NA
v_call: TRBV19
d_call: TRBD2
j_call: TRBJ2-1
cdr3_nt: TGTGCCAGTAGTCCCACCCTGGCTGCGGGAGCGGTATCCTACAATGAGCAGTTCTTC
cdr3_aa: CASSPTLAAGAVSYNEQFF

clone_size: NA
v_call: TRBV9
d_call: NA
j_call: TRBJ2-2
cdr3_nt: TGTGCCAGCAGCGTACTGAGCGGAAGCGGGGAGCTGTTTTTT
cdr3_aa: CASSVLSGSGELFF

clone_size: NA
v_call: TRBV18
d_call: NA
j_call: TRBJ2-5
cdr3_nt: TGTGCCAGCTCATCAGTTCCCCAGGTTGGAGGAGGAGAGACCCAGTACTTC
cdr3_aa: CASSSVPQVGGGETQYF

clone_size: once
v_call: TRBV7-8
d_call: TRBD2
j_call: TRBJ2-1
cdr3_nt: TGTGCCAGCAGCTTAGTAGCGGGAAACAATGAGCAGTTCTTC
cdr3_aa: CASSLVAGNNEQFF

clone_size: once
v_call: TRBV18
d_call: TRBD1
j_call: TRBJ2-5
cdr3_nt: TGTGCCAGCTCACCAGTGACAGGGCAAGAGACCCAGTACTTC
cdr3_aa: CASSPVTGQETQYF

clone_size: few
v_call: TRBV6-6
d_call: TRBD2
j_call: TRBJ2-5
cdr3_nt: TGTGCCAGCAGTACCCCGGCGGGGGAAGCCCAGTACTTC
cdr3_aa: CASSTPAGEAQYF

clone_size: NA
v_call: TRBV6-5
d_call: TRBD1
j_call: TRBJ2-3
cdr3_nt: TGTGCCAGCAGGGGGACAGGGGAGACGTATACGCAGTATTTT
cdr3_aa: CASRGTGETYTQYF

clone_size: NA
v_call: TRBV27
d_call: NA
j_call: TRBJ2-3
cdr3_nt: TGTGCCAGCAGTTTTCTACAGGACACAGATACGCAGTATTTT
cdr3_aa: CASSFLQDTDTQYF